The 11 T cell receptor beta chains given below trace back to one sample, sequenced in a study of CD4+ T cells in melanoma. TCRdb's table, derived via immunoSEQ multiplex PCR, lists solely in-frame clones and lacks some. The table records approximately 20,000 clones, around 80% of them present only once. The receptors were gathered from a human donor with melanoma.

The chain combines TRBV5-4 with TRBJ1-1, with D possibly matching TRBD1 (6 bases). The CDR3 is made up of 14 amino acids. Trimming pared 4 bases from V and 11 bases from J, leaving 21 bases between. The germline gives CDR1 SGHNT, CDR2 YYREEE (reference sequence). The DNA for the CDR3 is TGTGCCAGCAGCCCCGGGGGAGGGGGAAGCTTGGCTTTCTTT. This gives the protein CASSPGGGGSLAFF.

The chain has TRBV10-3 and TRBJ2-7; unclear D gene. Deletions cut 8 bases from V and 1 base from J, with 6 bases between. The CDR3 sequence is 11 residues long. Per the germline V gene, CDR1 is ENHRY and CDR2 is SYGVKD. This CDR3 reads CAIGESYEQYF. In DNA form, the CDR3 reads TGTGCCATCGGGGAATCCTACGAGCAGTACTTC.

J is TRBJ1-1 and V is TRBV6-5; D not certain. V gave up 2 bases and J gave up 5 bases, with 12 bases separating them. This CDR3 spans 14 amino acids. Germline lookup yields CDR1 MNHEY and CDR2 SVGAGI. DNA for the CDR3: TGTGCCAGCAGTTACGGCTCAGGAAGGACTGAAGCTTTCTTT. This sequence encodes CASSYGSGRTEAFF.

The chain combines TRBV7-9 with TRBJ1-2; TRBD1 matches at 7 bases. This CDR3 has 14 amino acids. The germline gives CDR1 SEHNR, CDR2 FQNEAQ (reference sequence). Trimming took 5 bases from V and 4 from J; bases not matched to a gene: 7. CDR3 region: CASSRVAGGYGYTF. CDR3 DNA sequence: TGTGCCAGCAGCCGTGTGGCAGGGGGCTATGGCTACACCTTC. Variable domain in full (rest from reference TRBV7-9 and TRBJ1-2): DTGVSQNPRHKITKRGQNVTFRCDPISEHNRLYWYRQTLGQGPEFLTYFQNEAQLEKSRLLSDRFSAERPKGSFSTLEIQRTEQGDSAMYLCASSRVAGGYGYTFGSGTRLTVV.

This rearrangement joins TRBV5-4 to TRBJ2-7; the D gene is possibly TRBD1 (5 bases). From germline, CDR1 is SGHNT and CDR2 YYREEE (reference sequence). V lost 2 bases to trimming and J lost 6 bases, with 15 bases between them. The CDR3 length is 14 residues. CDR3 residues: CASSLGQTSGEQYF. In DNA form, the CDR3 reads TGTGCCAGCAGCTTAGGACAAACCTCGGGCGAGCAGTACTTC.

The CDR3 loop reads CAIHELETDTQYF. CDR3 sequence (DNA): TGTGCCATTCACGAACTAGAAACAGATACGCAGTATTTT. The chain recombines TRBV10-3 with TRBJ2-3; D is possibly TRBD2 (5 bases). Deletions cut 9 bases from V and 3 bases from J, with 13 bases between. The germline V gene encodes CDR1 ENHRY and CDR2 SYGVKD. The CDR3 length is 13 residues.

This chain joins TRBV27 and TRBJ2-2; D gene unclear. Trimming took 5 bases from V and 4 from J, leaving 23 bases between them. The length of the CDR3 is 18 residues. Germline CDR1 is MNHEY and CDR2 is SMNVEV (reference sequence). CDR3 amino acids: CASSPTPWSLVLTGELFF. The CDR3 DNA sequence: TGTGCCAGCAGTCCTACGCCCTGGAGCCTTGTGCTCACCGGGGAGCTGTTTTTT.

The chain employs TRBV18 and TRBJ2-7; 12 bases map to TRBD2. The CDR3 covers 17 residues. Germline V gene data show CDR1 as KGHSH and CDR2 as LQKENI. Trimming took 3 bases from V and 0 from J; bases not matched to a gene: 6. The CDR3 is CASSPTSGGLSSYEQYF. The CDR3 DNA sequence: TGTGCCAGCTCACCGACTAGCGGGGGCCTAAGCTCCTACGAGCAGTACTTC.

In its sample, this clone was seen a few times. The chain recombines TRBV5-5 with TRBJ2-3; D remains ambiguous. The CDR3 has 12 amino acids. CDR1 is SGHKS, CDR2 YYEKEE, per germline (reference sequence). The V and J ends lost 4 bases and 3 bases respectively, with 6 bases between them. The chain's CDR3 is CASSAYTDTQYF. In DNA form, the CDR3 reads TGTGCCAGCAGCGCCTATACAGATACGCAGTATTTT.

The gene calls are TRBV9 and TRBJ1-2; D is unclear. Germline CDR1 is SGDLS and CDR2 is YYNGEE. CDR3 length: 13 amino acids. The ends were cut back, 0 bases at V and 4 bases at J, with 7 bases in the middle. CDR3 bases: TGTGCCAGCAGCGTAGGCCCGGGCTATGGCTACACCTTC. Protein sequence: CASSVGPGYGYTF.

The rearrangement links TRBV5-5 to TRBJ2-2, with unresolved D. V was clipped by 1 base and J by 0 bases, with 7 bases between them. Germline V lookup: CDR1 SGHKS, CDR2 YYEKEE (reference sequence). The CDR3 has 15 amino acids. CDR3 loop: CASSLRSPNTGELFF. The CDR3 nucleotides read TGTGCCAGCAGCTTGAGGTCGCCGAACACCGGGGAGCTGTTTTTT.